The source of this T cell receptor (beta chain) is a study of T cell responses to AZD1222 COVID-19 vaccine. Study-level results: Variant regions that are unmutated are reportedly the target of nearly half of spike-specific TCRs. Sampled repertoires all dated from after the peak T cell response. Spike-specific TCR breadth rose after two AZD1222 doses, and depth rose as well. In a largely white British group with more females than males, clonal diversity was possibly underestimated.

Profiled with immunoSEQ multiplex PCR; TCRdb holds only in-frame clones, not every one. Of some 120,000 clones in the sample, 91% were seen once. Trimming took 7 bases from V and 3 from J, leaving 12 bases between them. The CDR3 is 13 residues long. CDR1 is SGHRS and CDR2 is YFSETQ in the germline V gene. About this clone itself: The antigen is undetermined.

Sample: peripheral blood, taken on day 0 of AZD1222 vaccination. The chain carries TRBV5-1 and TRBJ2-3; no reliable D call. This TCR was sampled from an adult in good health. CDR3 DNA: TGCGCCAGCTCCGAGGACGCGACAGATACGCAGTATTTT. Its translation is CASSEDATDTQYF.